The 13 T cell receptor beta chains below were found in one sample sequenced in a study of blood T cell repertoires in COVID-19. This table comes from immunoSEQ multiplex PCR, and its TCRdb copy is limited to in-frame clones, with some not included. Of over 120,000 clones in the sample, around 82% were seen once. The sequencing sample was made of PBMCs or T cells enriched from blood (not recorded which). The receptors were gathered from a woman between 50 and 59 years old who had recovered from COVID-19.

The chain employs TRBV6-5 and TRBJ2-1; 11 nucleotides align to TRBD2. This CDR3 is built from 15 residues. In germline, CDR1 is MNHEY, CDR2 SVGAGI. J gave up 3 bases and V 6 bases, and 4 bases lay outside the gene matches. CDR3 region: CASRTGLAGYNEQFF. The CDR3 DNA reads TGTGCCAGCAGGACCGGACTAGCGGGCTACAATGAGCAGTTCTTC.

This sequence joins TRBV19 and TRBJ1-1; 9 bases map to TRBD1. The CDR3 consists of 17 residues. Unmatched junction bases numbered 10, after V lost 5 bases and J lost 0 bases. Germline V gene lookup returns CDR1 LNHDA and CDR2 SQIVND (reference sequence). Written as DNA, the CDR3 is TGTGCCAGTAGTGCCGTCCCGGGACAGGGTTTGAACACTGAAGCTTTCTTT. Its translation is CASSAVPGQGLNTEAFF.

The chain employs TRBV6-5 and TRBJ1-1; tentatively, D is TRBD1 (5 bases). Trimming left V 4 bases short and J 1 base short, with 13 bases between. The germline V gene encodes CDR1 MNHEY and CDR2 SVGAGI. The CDR3 is made up of 15 amino acids. The CDR3: CASSSGAGSNTEAFF. In nucleotides, the CDR3 is TGTGCCAGCAGTTCCGGTGCAGGGTCGAACACTGAAGCTTTCTTT.

CDR3 sequence: CASSHRPTYEQYV. CDR3 nucleotide sequence: TGTGCCAGCAGCCATCGACCGACTTACGAGCAGTACGTC. J is TRBJ2-7 and V is TRBV9; no clear D. The CDR3 contains 13 residues. The germline V gene encodes CDR1 SGDLS and CDR2 YYNGEE. With 4 bases removed from V and 4 bases from J, the gap between germline ends came to 12 bases.

A word on this clone: At the DNA level, this CDR3 is encoded by other sequences in the same sample as well. V usage is TRBV2 and J usage is TRBJ1-3; D not resolved. The V gene lost 7 bases and the J gene lost 0 bases, with 7 bases spanning the gap. The CDR3 has 13 residues. Germline values: CDR1 SNHLY, CDR2 FYNNEI. DNA for the CDR3: TGTGCCAGCATTAGAGACTCTGGAAACACCATATATTTT. It is translated as CASIRDSGNTIYF. Using reference TRBV2 and TRBJ1-3 for the parts outside the CDR3, the full variable domain is EPEVTQTPSHQVTQMGQEVILRCVPISNHLYFYWYRQILGQKVEFLVSFYNNEISEKSEIFDDQFSVERPDGSNFTLKIRSTKLEDSAMYFCASIRDSGNTIYFGEGSWLTVV.

This clone was seen only once. The chain employs TRBV7-8 and TRBJ1-1, with 10 bases fitting TRBD1. Looked up from germline, CDR1 is SGHVS and CDR2 is FQNEAQ. With 2 bases clipped from V and 5 bases from J, the junction kept 5 bases outside the gene matches. The CDR3 has 15 residues. The CDR3 loop is CASSLRTGGWTEAFF. CDR3 nucleotide sequence: TGTGCCAGCAGCTTAAGGACAGGGGGTTGGACTGAAGCTTTCTTT.

V usage is TRBV3-1 (or the pseudogene TRBV3-2) and J usage is TRBJ2-7, with a tentative D call TRBD2 (6 bases). The length of the CDR3 is 14 residues. Per germline, CDR1 LGHDT and CDR2 YNNKEL (reference sequence). The V gene lost 5 bases and the J gene lost 0 bases, with 11 bases spanning the gap. The CDR3 nucleotides read TGTGCCAGCAGCACGGGACTGAGCTCCTACGAGCAGTACTTC. Protein sequence: CASSTGLSSYEQYF.

V gene TRBV6-2 or TRBV6-3 combines with J gene TRBJ1-2, with D maybe TRBD1 (6 bases). The CDR3 has 14 amino acids. Germline-derived CDR1 and CDR2 are MNHEY and SVGEGT. With 5 bases removed from V and 4 bases from J, the gap between germline ends came to 14 bases. The DNA for the CDR3 is TGTGCCAGCAGTCACCCGGACAGATCCTATGGCTACACCTTC. It translates to CASSHPDRSYGYTF.

The J gene is TRBJ2-7, the V gene TRBV6-2 or TRBV6-3; TRBD1 matches 10 bases. Germline lookup yields CDR1 MNHEY and CDR2 SVGEGT. The CDR3 is 16 amino acids. J gave up 7 bases and V 4 bases, and 13 bases lay outside the gene matches. CDR3 in DNA: TGTGCCAGCAGTTTCCCGGGACAGGGGCCAAAAGGGGAGCAGTACTTC. This translates into CASSFPGQGPKGEQYF.

This sequence joins TRBV3-1 (or the pseudogene TRBV3-2) and TRBJ1-4; 7 positions match TRBD1. In germline, CDR1 is LGHDT, CDR2 YNNKEL (reference sequence). This CDR3 region has 14 residues. The J segment lost 5 bases and the V segment lost 3 bases, leaving 3 bases of the junction unmatched. The CDR3 DNA follows: TGTGCCAGCAGCCACTACAGGGGAAATGAAAAACTGTTTTTT. Protein: CASSHYRGNEKLFF.

The CDR3 reads CSASKGESQNSPLHF. CDR3 DNA sequence: TGCAGTGCTAGTAAGGGGGAATCGCAAAATTCACCCCTCCACTTT. The chain uses TRBV20-1 and TRBJ1-6; D possibly corresponds to TRBD1 (6 bases). The CDR3 totals 15 residues. V lost 3 bases and J 7 bases, leaving 16 bases between the germline ends. The V gene's germline CDR1 is DFQATT and CDR2 SNEGSKA (reference sequence).

V is TRBV25-1 and J is TRBJ1-5; 9 bases match TRBD1. CDR3 length equals 17 residues. J was trimmed by 5 bases and V by 5 bases; bases with no gene match: 13. Germline V gene data show CDR1 as MGHDK and CDR2 as SYGVNS. CDR3 amino acids: CASSTPTGTGTDQPQHF. Here the CDR3 DNA reads TGTGCCAGCAGTACCCCCACCGGGACAGGGACCGATCAGCCCCAGCATTTT.

This clone was detected only once. The rearrangement uses TRBV18 and TRBJ1-1; tentative D call: TRBD1 (5 bases). Germline loops: CDR1 KGHSH, CDR2 LQKENI. This CDR3 is 14 amino acids long. The V and J ends lost 1 base and 1 base respectively, with 7 bases between them. CDR3 region: CASSPLQANTEAFF. CDR3 coding DNA: TGTGCCAGCTCACCACTACAGGCGAACACTGAAGCTTTCTTT.